Listed here are 2 T cell receptor beta chains from one sample, sequenced in a study of CD8 T cells in ankylosing spondylitis. Study observations and caveats: A TCR beta motif made of about 8 highly homologous variants seemed typical of ankylosing spondylitis blood.

TCRdb re-derived calls from the 5' RACE reads in MiXCR, one entry per CDR3 protein. The repertoire includes about 450,000 distinct CDR3 sequences, roughly 25% of them detected once, and approximately 1% sits in the top ten. These receptors have no identified antigens. Sequenced input: blood, either unsorted or a sorted T cell fraction (not recorded which). All receptors derive from a male donor with ankylosing spondylitis.

V and J are TRBV20-1 and TRBJ2-7; D assignment may be TRBD1 or TRBD2 (6 bases each). The CDR3 spans 13 residues. Trimming removed 1 base at V and 2 bases at J, with 9 bases between. Germline-derived CDR1 and CDR2 are DFQATT and SNEGSKA (reference sequence). CDR3 nucleotide sequence: TGCAGTGCTAGAGGGGGGGCCGCCTACGAGCAGTACTTC. It specifies CSARGGAAYEQYF.

This chain connects TRBV2 to TRBJ1-6; 9 positions agree with TRBD1. The germline V gene encodes CDR1 SNHLY and CDR2 FYNNEI. The CDR3 spans 16 residues. V lost 6 bases, J lost 3 bases, and 6 bases stayed unmatched. CDR3 residues: CASRPPGQGYNSPLHF. CDR3 bases: TGTGCCAGCAGACCTCCGGGACAGGGCTATAATTCACCCCTCCACTTT.